This is a list of T cell receptor beta chains from one sample in a study of CD8 T cells in Susac syndrome. TCRdb recomputed calls from the immunoSEQ multiplex PCR reads with MiXCR, one row per CDR3 protein. Here the sample spans 230,000 or so distinct CDR3 sequences, 95% being singletons. The sample taken for sequencing was CD4+ T cells from PBMCs. The receptors were sampled from a human donor with multiple sclerosis. The CDR3 runs from the conserved cysteine through the conserved F or W.

TRBJ2-2,TRBV29-1,CSVRWGSPGELFF
TRBJ1-3,TRBV29-1,CSVAPVSGNTIYF
TRBJ1-2,TRBV14,CASSQSGLGYGYTF
TRBJ2-2,TRBV20-1,CSAVAGGLSTGELFF
TRBJ2-5,TRBV25-1,CASSDPLAGGETQYF
TRBJ1-4,TRBV30,CAWRFAGAGEKLFF
TRBJ1-2,TRBV12-3/TRBV12-4,CASSTAAPIEGYTF
TRBJ1-6,TRBV4-1,CASSQAGSTPLHF
TRBJ1-2,TRBV3-1,CASSQGQGVVYGYTF
TRBJ2-1,TRBV3-1,CASSQGTSGSNEQFF
TRBJ2-5,TRBV5-1,CASSPKPGLADLGAQYF
TRBJ2-3,TRBV20-1,CSASSGDTQYF
TRBJ1-2,TRBV2,CASSGTGVAKGYTF
TRBJ2-5,TRBV2,CASTESGTLPSQETQYF
TRBJ2-7,TRBV30,CAWSVGRPYEQYF
TRBJ2-3,TRBV9,CASSVGGVTSTDTQYF
TRBJ1-1,TRBV2,CASKRNTEAFF
TRBJ2-7,TRBV28,CASSLTGGVREQYF
TRBJ1-1,TRBV29-1,CSGRQGANTEAFF
TRBJ2-2,TRBV27,CASSLGEASGELFF
TRBJ2-3,TRBV20-1,CSAPTPKGGVDTQYF
TRBJ1-5,TRBV20-1,CSAKGPASGNQPQHF
TRBJ2-1,TRBV29-1,CSATGLAGYFSYNEQFF
TRBJ2-2,TRBV12-3/TRBV12-4,CASSLLAGGNTGELFF
TRBJ2-2,TRBV5-6,CASSLRGNTGELFF
TRBJ2-3,TRBV7-2,CASNSRGGTDTQYF
TRBJ2-5,TRBV15,CATSRDRHPSTETQYF
TRBJ2-5,TRBV20-1,CSAWAPRDRARGETQYF
TRBJ2-7,TRBV20-1,CSARPLALLAGSYEQYF
TRBJ1-2,TRBV27,CASSIGQGGYGYTF
TRBJ1-5,TRBV6-5,CASSTQGHDQPQHF
TRBJ2-5,TRBV9,CASSPDRGLWETQYF
TRBJ2-7,TRBV12-3/TRBV12-4,CASSFTGGNEQYF
TRBJ2-3,TRBV2,CASGDTQYF
TRBJ2-1,TRBV7-8,CASSSTQFSTSVLYEQFF
TRBJ2-1,TRBV21-1,CASSKRDRVEFF
TRBJ1-5,TRBV29-1,CSVGGTDGNQPQHF
TRBJ2-3,TRBV28,CASSKGRVEDTQYF
TRBJ1-1,TRBV9,CASSVGQLNTEAFF
TRBJ2-1,TRBV7-9,CASSSQLVGNEQFF
TRBJ2-5,TRBV27,CASSLQRGGVGTQYF
TRBJ1-1,TRBV5-1,CASSLEYQGMGTEAFF